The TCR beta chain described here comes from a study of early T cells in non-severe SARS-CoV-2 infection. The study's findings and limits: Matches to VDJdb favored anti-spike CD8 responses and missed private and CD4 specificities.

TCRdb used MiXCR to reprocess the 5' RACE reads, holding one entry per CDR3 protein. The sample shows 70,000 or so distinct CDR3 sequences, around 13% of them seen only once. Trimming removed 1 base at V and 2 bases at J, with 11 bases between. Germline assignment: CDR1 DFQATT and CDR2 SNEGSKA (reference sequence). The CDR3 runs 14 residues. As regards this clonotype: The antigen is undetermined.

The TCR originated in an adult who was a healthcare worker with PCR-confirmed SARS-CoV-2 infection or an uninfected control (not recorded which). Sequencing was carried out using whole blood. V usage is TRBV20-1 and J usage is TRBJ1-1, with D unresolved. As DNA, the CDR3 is TGCAGTGCTAGAGTCCCAGGCAAAAACACTGAAGCTTTCTTT. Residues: CSARVPGKNTEAFF.